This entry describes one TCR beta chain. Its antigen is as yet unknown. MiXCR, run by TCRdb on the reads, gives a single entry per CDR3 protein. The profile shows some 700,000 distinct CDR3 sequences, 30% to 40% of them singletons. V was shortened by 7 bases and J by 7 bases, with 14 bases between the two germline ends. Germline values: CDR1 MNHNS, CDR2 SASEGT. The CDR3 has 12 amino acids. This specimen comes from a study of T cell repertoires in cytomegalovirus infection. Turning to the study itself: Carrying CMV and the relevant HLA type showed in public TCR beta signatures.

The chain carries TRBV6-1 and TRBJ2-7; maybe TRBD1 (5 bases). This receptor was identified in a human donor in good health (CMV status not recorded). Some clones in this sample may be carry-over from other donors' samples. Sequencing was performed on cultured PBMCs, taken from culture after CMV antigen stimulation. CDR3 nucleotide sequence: TGTGCCAGCACTCGATCAAGGGGAGAGCAGTACTTC. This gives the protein CASTRSRGEQYF.